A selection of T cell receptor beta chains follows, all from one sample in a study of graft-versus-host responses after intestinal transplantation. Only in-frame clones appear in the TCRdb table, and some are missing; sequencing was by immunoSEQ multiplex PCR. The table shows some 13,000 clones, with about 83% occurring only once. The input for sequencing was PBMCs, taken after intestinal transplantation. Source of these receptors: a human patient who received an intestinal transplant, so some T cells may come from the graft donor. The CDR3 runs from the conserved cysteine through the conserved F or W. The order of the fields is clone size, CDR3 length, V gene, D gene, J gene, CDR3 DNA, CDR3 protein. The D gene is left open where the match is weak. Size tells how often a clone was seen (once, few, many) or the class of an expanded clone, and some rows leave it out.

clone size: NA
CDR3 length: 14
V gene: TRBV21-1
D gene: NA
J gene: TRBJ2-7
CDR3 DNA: TGTGCCAGCAGCAAACCGTGGCTAGCCGACGAGCAGTACTTC
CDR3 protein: CASSKPWLADEQYF

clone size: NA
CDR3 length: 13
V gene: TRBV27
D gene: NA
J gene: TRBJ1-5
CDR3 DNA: TGTGCCAGCAGTGCGGGGCCGAATCAGCCCCAGCATTTT
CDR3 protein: CASSAGPNQPQHF

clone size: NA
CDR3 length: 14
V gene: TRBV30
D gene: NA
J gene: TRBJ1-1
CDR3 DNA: TGTGCCTGGAGTGTCGGCCAGACGAACACTGAAGCTTTCTTT
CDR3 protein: CAWSVGQTNTEAFF

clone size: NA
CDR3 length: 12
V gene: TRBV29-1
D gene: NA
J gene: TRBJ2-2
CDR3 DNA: TGCAGCGTGGGGTCGAGCACCGGGGAGCTGTTTTTT
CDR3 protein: CSVGSSTGELFF

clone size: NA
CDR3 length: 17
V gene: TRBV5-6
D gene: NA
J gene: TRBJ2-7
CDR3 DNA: TGTGCCAGCAGCTTGCCGCTGTTCTCAGGTCATTCTGGCGAGCAGTACTTC
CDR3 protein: CASSLPLFSGHSGEQYF

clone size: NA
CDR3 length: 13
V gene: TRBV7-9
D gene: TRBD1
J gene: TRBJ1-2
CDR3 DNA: TGTGCCAGCAGCCGGACAGGGAACTATGGCTACACCTTC
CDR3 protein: CASSRTGNYGYTF

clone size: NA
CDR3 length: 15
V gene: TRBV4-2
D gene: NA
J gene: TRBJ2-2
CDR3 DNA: TGTGCCAGCAGCCAAGTAACAGGGAACACCGGGGAGCTGTTTTTT
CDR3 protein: CASSQVTGNTGELFF

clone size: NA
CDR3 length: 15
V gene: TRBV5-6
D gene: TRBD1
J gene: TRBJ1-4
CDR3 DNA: TGTGCCAGCAGCTGGCGGACAGGGCGTAATGAAAAACTGTTTTTT
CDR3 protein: CASSWRTGRNEKLFF

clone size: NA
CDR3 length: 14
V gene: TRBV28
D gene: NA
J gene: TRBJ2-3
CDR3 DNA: TGTGCCAGCAGGGAGGGGTCTAGCACAGATACGCAGTATTTT
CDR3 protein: CASREGSSTDTQYF

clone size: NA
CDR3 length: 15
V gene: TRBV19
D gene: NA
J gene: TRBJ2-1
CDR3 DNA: TGTGCCAGTAGTATTGCTAGCACACCATACAATGAGCAGTTCTTC
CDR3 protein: CASSIASTPYNEQFF

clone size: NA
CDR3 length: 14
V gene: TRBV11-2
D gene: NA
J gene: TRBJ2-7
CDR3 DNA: TGTGCCAGCAGCTCGGGGACCAACACCTACGAGCAGTACTTC
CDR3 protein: CASSSGTNTYEQYF

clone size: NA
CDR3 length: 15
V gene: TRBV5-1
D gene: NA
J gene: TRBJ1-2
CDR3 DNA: TGCGCCAGCAGCTGGGAATGGGGGTCTAACTATGGCTACACCTTC
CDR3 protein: CASSWEWGSNYGYTF

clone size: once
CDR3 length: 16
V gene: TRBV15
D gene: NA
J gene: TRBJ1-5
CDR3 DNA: TGTGCCACCAGCAGAGGAAAGGGCGAGGGAGACCAGCCCCAGCATTTT
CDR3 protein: CATSRGKGEGDQPQHF

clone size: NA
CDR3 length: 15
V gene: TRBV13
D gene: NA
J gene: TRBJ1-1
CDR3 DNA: TGTGCCAGCAGCCCCAACCTCGGGGCCGGGACTGAAGCTTTCTTT
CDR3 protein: CASSPNLGAGTEAFF

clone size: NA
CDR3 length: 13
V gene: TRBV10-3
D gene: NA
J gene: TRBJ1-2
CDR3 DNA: TGTGCCATCAGCGGACAGCAAGACTATGGCTACACCTTC
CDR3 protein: CAISGQQDYGYTF

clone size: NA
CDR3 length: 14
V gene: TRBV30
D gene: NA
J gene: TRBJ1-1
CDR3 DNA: TGTGCCTGGAGTTGGCGCAGGGTAGGCACTGAAGCTTTCTTT
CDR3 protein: CAWSWRRVGTEAFF

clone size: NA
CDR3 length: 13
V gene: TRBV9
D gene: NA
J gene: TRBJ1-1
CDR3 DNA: TGTGCCAGCAGCGTAGAGATGAACACTGAAGCTTTCTTT
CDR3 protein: CASSVEMNTEAFF

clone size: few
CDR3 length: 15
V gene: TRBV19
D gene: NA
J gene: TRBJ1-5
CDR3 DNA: TGTGCCAGTAGTCGGGACGTTTATAGCAATCAGCCCCAGCATTTT
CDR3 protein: CASSRDVYSNQPQHF

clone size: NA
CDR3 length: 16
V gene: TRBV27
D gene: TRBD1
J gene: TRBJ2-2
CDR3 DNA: TGTGCCAGCAGTCCCCAAGGGACAGTGAACACCGGGGAGCTGTTTTTT
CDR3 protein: CASSPQGTVNTGELFF

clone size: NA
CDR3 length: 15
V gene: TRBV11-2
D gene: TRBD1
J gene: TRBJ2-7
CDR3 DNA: TGTGCCAGCAGCTTAGAGGGGACAGGGTTCTACGAGCAGTACTTC
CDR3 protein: CASSLEGTGFYEQYF

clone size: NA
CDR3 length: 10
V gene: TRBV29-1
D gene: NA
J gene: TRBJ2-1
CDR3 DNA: TGCAGCGTTGAGGGGCGCGAGCAGTTCTTC
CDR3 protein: CSVEGREQFF

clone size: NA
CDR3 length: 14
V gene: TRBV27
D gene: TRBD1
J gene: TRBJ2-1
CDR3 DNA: TGTGCCAGCAGTGGACAGGGGGGCTACAATGAGCAGTTCTTC
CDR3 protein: CASSGQGGYNEQFF

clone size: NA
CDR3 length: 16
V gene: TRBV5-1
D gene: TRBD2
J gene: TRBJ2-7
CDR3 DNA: TGCGCCAGCAGCCTGGGACTAGCGGGAGTCGTATACGAGCAGTACTTC
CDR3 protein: CASSLGLAGVVYEQYF

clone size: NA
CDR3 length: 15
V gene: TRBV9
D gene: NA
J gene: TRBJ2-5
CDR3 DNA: TGTGCCAGCAGCGTAGACGGGGATCCGCAAGAGACCCAGTACTTC
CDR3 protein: CASSVDGDPQETQYF

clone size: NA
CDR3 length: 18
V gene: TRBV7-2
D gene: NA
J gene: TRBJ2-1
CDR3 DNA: TGTGCCAGCAGCTTCGGAGGACACGGGACCACCCTCTACAATGAGCAGTTCTTC
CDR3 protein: CASSFGGHGTTLYNEQFF

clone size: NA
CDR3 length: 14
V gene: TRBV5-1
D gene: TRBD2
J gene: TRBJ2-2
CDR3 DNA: TGCGCCAGCAGCAGTCTAGCGGGAGCCGGGGAGCTGTTTTTT
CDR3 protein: CASSSLAGAGELFF

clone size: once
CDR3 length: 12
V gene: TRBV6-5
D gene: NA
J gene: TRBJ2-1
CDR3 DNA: TGTGCCAGCAGTTACGACAGCAATGAGCAGTTCTTC
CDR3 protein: CASSYDSNEQFF

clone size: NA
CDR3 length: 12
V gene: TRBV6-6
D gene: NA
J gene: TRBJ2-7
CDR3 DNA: TGTGCCAGCAGCCGGGACTCCTACGAGCAGTACTTC
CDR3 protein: CASSRDSYEQYF

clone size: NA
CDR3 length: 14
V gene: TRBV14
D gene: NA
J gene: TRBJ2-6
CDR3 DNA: TGTGCCAGCAGCCAATTACAGGGGGCCAACGTCCTGACTTTC
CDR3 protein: CASSQLQGANVLTF

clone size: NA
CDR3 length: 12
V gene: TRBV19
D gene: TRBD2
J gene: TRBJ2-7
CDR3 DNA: TGTGCCAGTGGAGGGACTACCTACGAGCAGTACTTC
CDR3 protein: CASGGTTYEQYF

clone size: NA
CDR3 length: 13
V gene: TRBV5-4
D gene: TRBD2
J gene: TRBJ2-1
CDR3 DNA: TGTGCCAGCAGCTCCGGACTAGTGAATGAGCAGTTCTTC
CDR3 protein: CASSSGLVNEQFF

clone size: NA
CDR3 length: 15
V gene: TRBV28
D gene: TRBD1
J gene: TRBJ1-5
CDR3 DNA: TGTGCCAGCAGTTTTACCCCCGACAGGGCTCAGCCCCAGCATTTT
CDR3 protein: CASSFTPDRAQPQHF

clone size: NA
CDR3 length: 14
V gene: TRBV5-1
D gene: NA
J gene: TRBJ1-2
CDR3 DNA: TGCGCCAGCAGCTTGGAGGGACTGAGCTATGGCTACACCTTC
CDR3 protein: CASSLEGLSYGYTF

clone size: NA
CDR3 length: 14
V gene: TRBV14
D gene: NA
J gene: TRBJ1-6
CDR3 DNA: TGTGCCAGCAGCCCCGGGGCGCGAAATTCACCCCTCCACTTT
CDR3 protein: CASSPGARNSPLHF

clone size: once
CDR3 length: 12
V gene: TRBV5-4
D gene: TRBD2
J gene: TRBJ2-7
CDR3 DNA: TGTGCCAGCAGCGGGACTAGCGGAGAGCAGTACTTC
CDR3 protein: CASSGTSGEQYF